One and the same sample provided the 27 T cell receptor beta chains below, sequenced in a study of control samples from healthy donors and cancer patients. Sequenced by immunoSEQ multiplex PCR; TCRdb stores in-frame clones only, minus some. The sample contains roughly 59,000 clones, more than 85% of which appear only once. The specimen sequenced was PBMCs. These receptors came from a man aged 35-49 years with colorectal cancer.

The chain recombines TRBV19 with TRBJ2-5, with 8 bases identical to TRBD2. The CDR3 has 13 residues. In germline, CDR1 is LNHDA, CDR2 SQIVND (reference sequence). The J segment lost 5 bases and the V segment lost 6 bases, leaving 5 bases of the junction unmatched. The CDR3, as DNA: TGTGCCAGTAGCAAGGGACTAGGGGAGACCCAGTACTTC. This encodes CASSKGLGETQYF.

The chain links TRBV5-1 to TRBJ2-7, with 7 bases aligning to TRBD2. V lost 2 bases, J lost 3 bases, and 8 bases stayed unmatched. Germline V gives CDR1 SGHRS, CDR2 YFSETQ. This CDR3 is 15 amino acids long. CDR3 sequence: CASSFGGKKDYEQYF. The CDR3 nucleotides read TGCGCCAGCAGCTTCGGGGGGAAGAAGGACTACGAGCAGTACTTC. Full variable domain (remainder filled in from reference TRBV5-1 and TRBJ2-7): KAGVTQTPRYLIKTRGQQVTLSCSPISGHRSVSWYQQTPGQGLQFLFEYFSETQRNKGNFPGRFSGRQFSNSRSEMNVSTLELGDSALYLCASSFGGKKDYEQYFGPGTRLTVT.

The chain uses TRBV19 and TRBJ1-1; 8 nucleotides line up with TRBD1. Germline CDR1 LNHDA, CDR2 SQIVND (reference sequence). The V and J ends lost 8 bases and 8 bases, in that order; junction bases with no gene match: 7. The length of the CDR3 is 12 residues. DNA of the CDR3: TGTGCCAGTCCCCGGGACAGGACCGAAGCTTTCTTT. The encoded protein is CASPRDRTEAFF. The variable domain in full, completed from reference TRBV19 and TRBJ1-1, reads DGGITQSPKYLFRKEGQNVTLSCEQNLNHDAMYWYRQDPGQGLRLIYYSQIVNDFQKGDIAEGYSVSREKKESFPLTVTSAQKNPTAFYLCASPRDRTEAFFGQGTRLTVV.

CDR3 DNA sequence: TGTGCCAGCAGTGAAGGATTCGAGGTGGTTCGTGGCTACACCTTC. It encodes CASSEGFEVVRGYTF. The chain recombines TRBV6-1 with TRBJ1-2, with D unresolved. Trimming removed 1 base at V and 7 bases at J, with 16 bases between. The CDR3 runs to 15 residues. Germline lookup yields CDR1 MNHNS and CDR2 SASEGT.

This sequence joins TRBV10-2 and TRBJ2-2; D unclear. V was trimmed by 7 bases and J by 0 bases, leaving 9 bases between them. Germline assignment: CDR1 WSHSY and CDR2 SAAADI. The CDR3 is 14 amino acids. The CDR3 DNA reads TGCGCCAGCAATGGTAAACCGAACACCGGGGAGCTGTTTTTT. This sequence encodes CASNGKPNTGELFF.

The chain recombines TRBV7-9 with TRBJ2-2; D is uncertain. Germline V gene data show CDR1 as SEHNR and CDR2 as FQNEAQ (reference sequence). V shed 1 base and J shed 6 bases, with 9 bases lying between them. This CDR3 is built from 14 residues. The CDR3 sequence is CASSLGQVPGELFF. CDR3 DNA: TGTGCCAGCAGCTTAGGCCAAGTCCCCGGGGAGCTGTTTTTT.

V is TRBV9 and J is TRBJ2-1; unclear D gene. Germline V lookup: CDR1 SGDLS, CDR2 YYNGEE. The CDR3 is 15 residues long. V lost 0 bases to trimming and J lost 7 bases, with 14 bases between them. CDR3 DNA: TGTGCCAGCAGCGTAGAGGCCTCGCCCGTAAATGAGCAGTTCTTC. As protein: CASSVEASPVNEQFF. Together with reference TRBV9 and TRBJ2-1, the CDR3 gives the full variable domain: DSGVTQTPKHLITATGQRVTLRCSPRSGDLSVYWYQQSLDQGLQFLIQYYNGEERAKGNILERFSAQQFPDLHSELNLSSLELGDSALYFCASSVEASPVNEQFFGPGTRLTVL.

The chain employs TRBV24-1 and TRBJ2-4, with unresolved D. The CDR3 runs to 12 residues. CDR1 is KGHDR, CDR2 SFDVKD, per germline. Trimming removed 0 bases at V and 8 bases at J, with 4 bases between. The CDR3 here is CATSDLFDIQYF. The DNA for the CDR3 is TGTGCCACCAGTGATTTGTTCGACATTCAGTACTTC.

This chain links TRBV27 with TRBJ1-6; no clear D. Germline V CDR1 and CDR2: MNHEY, SMNVEV (reference sequence). The V and J ends lost 5 bases and 0 bases respectively, with 11 bases between them. CDR3 length: 16 residues. The CDR3 bases are TGTGCCAGCAGTCCCCTGAGCCGCTCCTATAATTCACCCCTCCACTTT. Translation: CASSPLSRSYNSPLHF.

A note on this clone: Other nucleotide sequences in the sample specify the same CDR3. The genes are TRBV19 and TRBJ2-7; 7 bases match TRBD1. Germline V gene data show CDR1 as LNHDA and CDR2 as SQIVND (reference sequence). V lost 3 bases and J lost 3; bases outside the gene matches: 2. The CDR3 is made up of 13 amino acids. CDR3 sequence: CASSIAGGYEQYF. CDR3 sequence (DNA): TGTGCCAGTAGTATTGCAGGGGGCTACGAGCAGTACTTC.

The V and J genes are TRBV3-1 (or the pseudogene TRBV3-2) and TRBJ2-2; a possible D gene is TRBD2 (5 bases). Trimming removed 1 base at V and 3 bases at J, with 6 bases between. CDR3 length: 14 amino acids. Looked up from germline, CDR1 is LGHDT and CDR2 is YNNKEL (reference sequence). The CDR3 DNA is TGTGCCAGCAGCCAAGGAGGGTACACCGGGGAGCTGTTTTTT. Its translation is CASSQGGYTGELFF.

The chain has TRBV11-2 and TRBJ1-1, with D uncertain. Germline V lookup: CDR1 SGHAT, CDR2 FQNNGV. Trimming removed 1 base from V and 5 bases from J, with 11 bases in between. The CDR3 consists of 14 residues. CDR3 protein: CASSLGTLRTEAFF. The CDR3 region has the DNA TGTGCCAGCAGCTTAGGCACACTGAGGACTGAAGCTTTCTTT. The full variable domain, rest sourced from reference TRBV11-2 and TRBJ1-1, is EAGVAQSPRYKIIEKRQSVAFWCNPISGHATLYWYQQILGQGPKLLIQFQNNGVVDDSQLPKDRFSAERLKGVDSTLKIQPAKLEDSAVYLCASSLGTLRTEAFFGQGTRLTVV.

The chain employs TRBV2 and TRBJ2-4, with D maybe TRBD2 (6 bases). This CDR3 is 12 amino acids long. The V gene lost 7 bases and the J gene lost 15 bases, with 19 bases spanning the gap. CDR1 is SNHLY and CDR2 is FYNNEI in the germline V gene. CDR3 in amino acids: CASTRDPGARYF. CDR3 sequence (DNA): TGTGCCAGCACCCGGGACCCGGGAGCTCGGTACTTC.

This clone appeared a single time. The rearrangement links TRBV20-1 to TRBJ2-5; no reliable D call. This CDR3 comprises 16 residues. The V end was cut by 3 bases, the J end by 0 bases, with 17 bases between. CDR1 is DFQATT and CDR2 is SNEGSKA in the germline V gene (reference sequence). CDR3 sequence reads: CSASTYGSHNQETQYF. CDR3 nucleotide sequence: TGCAGTGCTAGTACGTATGGCAGTCATAACCAAGAGACCCAGTACTTC.

V is TRBV9 and J is TRBJ2-3; 7 nucleotides match TRBD2. The germline V gene has CDR1 SGDLS and CDR2 YYNGEE. J lost 3 bases, V lost 4 bases, and 8 bases had no gene match. This CDR3 has 15 residues. The CDR3 coding sequence is TGTGCCAGCAGCTCGGGCCTAGCGGTGACAGATACGCAGTATTTT. As protein: CASSSGLAVTDTQYF.

This clone came up a few times. This sequence joins TRBV12-3 or TRBV12-4 and TRBJ1-2, with D possibly TRBD1 on 5 matching bases. The CDR3 runs 12 residues. The ends were cut back, 7 bases at V and 2 bases at J, with 8 bases in the middle. CDR3 loop: CASTRQNYGYTF. DNA for the CDR3: TGTGCCAGCACCAGACAGAACTATGGCTACACCTTC.

J is TRBJ1-6 and V is TRBV6-6, with 7 bases matching TRBD1. Trimming at V came to 11 bases and at J to 7 bases, leaving 11 bases not matched to a gene. This CDR3 spans 14 amino acids. CDR1 and CDR2 (germline): MNHNY, SVGAGI (reference sequence). CDR3 sequence: CAGQGGARNSPLHF. Written as DNA, the CDR3 is TGTGCCGGCCAGGGGGGTGCGAGAAATTCACCCCTCCACTTT.

This chain uses TRBV5-6 with TRBJ2-7, with a possible D match to TRBD1 (6 bases). CDR1 and CDR2 (germline): SGHDT, YYEEEE. V was clipped by 2 bases and J by 2 bases, with 14 bases between them. The CDR3 loop spans 15 amino acids. CDR3 amino acids: CASSFPTGAPYEQYF. The DNA of the CDR3 is TGTGCCAGCAGCTTCCCGACAGGTGCACCCTACGAGCAGTACTTC.

The V call is TRBV11-2, the J call TRBJ1-5, with D perhaps matching TRBD1 (5 bases). The V end was cut by 0 bases, the J end by 6 bases, with 12 bases between. Germline CDR1 SGHAT, CDR2 FQNNGV. The CDR3 has 15 amino acids. CDR3 DNA: TGTGCCAGCAGCTTAGAAGGGTGGGGCAGTCAGCCCCAGCATTTT. This sequence encodes CASSLEGWGSQPQHF.

This clone was detected once. The chain couples TRBV2 to TRBJ2-2; TRBD2 matches 10 bases. Germline lookup yields CDR1 SNHLY and CDR2 FYNNEI. Germline trimming cut 4 bases from V and 4 bases from J; bases unmatched to any gene: 9. The CDR3 extends over 17 amino acids. The CDR3 here is CASSAEQRLAGTGELFF. CDR3 DNA sequence: TGTGCCAGCAGTGCCGAGCAGAGACTAGCGGGCACCGGGGAGCTGTTTTTT. Combining the CDR3 with reference TRBV2 and TRBJ2-2 gives the whole variable domain EPEVTQTPSHQVTQMGQEVILRCVPISNHLYFYWYRQILGQKVEFLVSFYNNEISEKSEIFDDQFSVERPDGSNFTLKIRSTKLEDSAMYFCASSAEQRLAGTGELFFGEGSRLTVL.

This clone was seen a few times. The gene calls are TRBV15 and TRBJ2-5, with D possibly TRBD2 on 7 matching bases. The V and J ends lost 2 bases and 5 bases respectively, with 15 bases between them. Germline-derived CDR1 and CDR2 are LNHNV and YYDKDF (reference sequence). CDR3 length: 15 amino acids. The CDR3 nucleotides read TGTGCCACCAGCAGACCCTCTGGGGGGGCGGAGACCCAGTACTTC. Its protein product is CATSRPSGGAETQYF.

The chain has TRBV12-3 or TRBV12-4 and TRBJ1-5; D unclear. The CDR3 contains 13 residues. Between the trimmed V and J ends, which lost 8 bases and 0 bases, there was a span of 8 bases. The CDR3 bases are TGTGCCAGCCGATTTAATAGCAATCAGCCCCAGCATTTT. Translating gives CASRFNSNQPQHF.

This clone was detected once. V and J are TRBV28 and TRBJ1-3; D gene unclear. Germline V gene sequence: CDR1 MDHEN, CDR2 SYDVKM. There are 14 residues in the CDR3. The V gene lost 8 bases and the J gene lost 0 bases, with 11 bases spanning the gap. CDR3 nucleotide sequence: TGTGCCAGCTTTGCAGGCCGCTCTGGAAACACCATATATTTT. The encoded protein is CASFAGRSGNTIYF.

The table lists this clone with a few counts. V and J are TRBV3-1 (or the pseudogene TRBV3-2) and TRBJ2-5; no firm D call. Germline V gives CDR1 LGHDT, CDR2 YNNKEL (reference sequence). This CDR3 has 14 residues. Trimming cost V 5 bases and J 1 base, with 11 bases left between them. This CDR3 reads CASSAKGIQETQYF. The CDR3 bases are TGTGCCAGCAGCGCTAAAGGAATCCAAGAGACCCAGTACTTC.

The chain recombines TRBV19 with TRBJ1-2; TRBD1 matches at 10 bases. This CDR3 has 23 residues. Trimming removed 4 bases from V and 4 bases from J; junction bases left unmatched: 30. CDR1 is LNHDA, CDR2 SQIVND, per germline (reference sequence). The CDR3 sequence: CASSTARRGTGVSHTPNFYGYTF. The CDR3 DNA is TGTGCCAGTAGTACAGCGCGGCGAGGGACAGGGGTTAGTCACACCCCCAATTTCTATGGCTACACCTTC.

V gene TRBV18 combines with J gene TRBJ2-3; D not resolved. The V and J ends lost 0 bases and 0 bases respectively, with 1 base between them. From germline, CDR1 is KGHSH and CDR2 LQKENI. The CDR3 totals 13 residues. The CDR3 here is CASSPPSTDTQYF. CDR3 in DNA: TGTGCCAGCTCACCACCGAGCACAGATACGCAGTATTTT.

The J gene is TRBJ1-4, the V gene TRBV7-2; no reliable D call. V shed 3 bases and J shed 8 bases, with 10 bases lying between them. Germline CDR1 and CDR2: SGHTA and FQGNSA. This CDR3 comprises 13 residues. The CDR3 DNA is TGTGCCAGCAGCTTTAGTGCCGACGAAAAACTGTTTTTT. Encoded protein: CASSFSADEKLFF. Based on the CDR3 plus reference TRBV7-2 and TRBJ1-4, the full variable domain is GAGVSQSPSNKVTEKGKDVELRCDPISGHTALYWYRQSLGQGLEFLIYFQGNSAPDKSGLPSDRFSAERTGGSVSTLTIQRTQQEDSAVYLCASSFSADEKLFFGSGTQLSVL.